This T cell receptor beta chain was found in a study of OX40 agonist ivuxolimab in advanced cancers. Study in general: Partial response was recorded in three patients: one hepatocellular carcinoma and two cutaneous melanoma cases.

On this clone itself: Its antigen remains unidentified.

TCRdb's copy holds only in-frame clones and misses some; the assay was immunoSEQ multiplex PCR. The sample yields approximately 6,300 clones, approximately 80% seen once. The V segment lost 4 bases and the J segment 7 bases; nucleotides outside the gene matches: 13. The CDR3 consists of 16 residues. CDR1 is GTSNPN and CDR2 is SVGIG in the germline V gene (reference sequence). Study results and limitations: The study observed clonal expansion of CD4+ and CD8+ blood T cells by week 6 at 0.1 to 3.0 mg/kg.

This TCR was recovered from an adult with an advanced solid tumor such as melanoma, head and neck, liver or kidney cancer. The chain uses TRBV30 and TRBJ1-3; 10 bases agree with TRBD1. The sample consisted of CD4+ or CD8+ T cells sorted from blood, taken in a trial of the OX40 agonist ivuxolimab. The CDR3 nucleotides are TGTGCCTGGACCCTTACAGGGGACAGGGGTTACAACACCATATATTTT. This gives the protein CAWTLTGDRGYNTIYF.